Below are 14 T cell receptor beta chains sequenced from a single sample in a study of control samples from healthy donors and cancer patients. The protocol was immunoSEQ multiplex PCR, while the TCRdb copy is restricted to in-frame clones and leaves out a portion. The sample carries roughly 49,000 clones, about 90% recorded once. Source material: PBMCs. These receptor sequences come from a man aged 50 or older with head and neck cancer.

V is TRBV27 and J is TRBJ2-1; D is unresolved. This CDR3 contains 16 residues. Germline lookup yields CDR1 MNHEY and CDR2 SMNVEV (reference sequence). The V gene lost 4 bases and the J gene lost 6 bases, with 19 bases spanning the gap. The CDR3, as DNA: TGTGCCAGCAGTTCACTCCCCTCGCCGGGCCCCAATGAGCAGTTCTTC. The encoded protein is CASSSLPSPGPNEQFF.

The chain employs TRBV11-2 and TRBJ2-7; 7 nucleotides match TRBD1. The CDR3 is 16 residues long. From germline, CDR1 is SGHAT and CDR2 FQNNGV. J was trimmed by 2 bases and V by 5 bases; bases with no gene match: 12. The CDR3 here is CASSNRQGGETYEQYF. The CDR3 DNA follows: TGTGCCAGCAGCAACCGACAGGGTGGGGAAACCTACGAGCAGTACTTC. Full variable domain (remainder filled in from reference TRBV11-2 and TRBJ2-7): EAGVAQSPRYKIIEKRQSVAFWCNPISGHATLYWYQQILGQGPKLLIQFQNNGVVDDSQLPKDRFSAERLKGVDSTLKIQPAKLEDSAVYLCASSNRQGGETYEQYFGPGTRLTVT.

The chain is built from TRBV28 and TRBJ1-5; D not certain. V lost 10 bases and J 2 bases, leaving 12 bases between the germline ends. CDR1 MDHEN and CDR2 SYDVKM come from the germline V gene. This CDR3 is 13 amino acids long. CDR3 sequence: CATPGEGNQPQHF. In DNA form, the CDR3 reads TGTGCCACCCCGGGCGAGGGCAATCAGCCCCAGCATTTT.

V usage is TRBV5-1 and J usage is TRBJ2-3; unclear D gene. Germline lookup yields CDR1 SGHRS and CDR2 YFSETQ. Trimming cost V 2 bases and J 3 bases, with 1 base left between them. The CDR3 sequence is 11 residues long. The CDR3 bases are TGCGCCAGCAGCTTTACAGATACGCAGTATTTT. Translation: CASSFTDTQYF.

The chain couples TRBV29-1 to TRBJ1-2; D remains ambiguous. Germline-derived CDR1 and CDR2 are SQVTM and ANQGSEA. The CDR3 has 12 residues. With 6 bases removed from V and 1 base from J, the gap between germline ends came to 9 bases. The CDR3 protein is CSVTQDNYGYTF. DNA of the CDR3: TGCAGCGTGACACAAGATAACTATGGCTACACCTTC.

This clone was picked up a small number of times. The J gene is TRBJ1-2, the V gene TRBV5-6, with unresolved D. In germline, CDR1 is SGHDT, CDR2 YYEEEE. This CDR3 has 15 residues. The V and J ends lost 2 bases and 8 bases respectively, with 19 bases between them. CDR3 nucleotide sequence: TGTGCCAGCAGCTTTTCCGCATTAGGTATTAGCGGCTACACCTTC. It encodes CASSFSALGISGYTF. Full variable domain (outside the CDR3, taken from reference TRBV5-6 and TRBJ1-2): DAGVTQSPTHLIKTRGQQVTLRCSPKSGHDTVSWYQQALGQGPQFIFQYYEEEERQRGNFPDRFSGHQFPNYSSELNVNALLLGDSALYLCASSFSALGISGYTFGSGTRLTVV.

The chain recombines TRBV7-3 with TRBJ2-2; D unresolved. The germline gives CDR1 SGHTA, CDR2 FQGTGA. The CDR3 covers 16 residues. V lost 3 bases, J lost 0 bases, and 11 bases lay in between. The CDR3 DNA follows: TGTGCCAGCAGCTTCCAACCAGAGCCGAACACCGGGGAGCTGTTTTTT. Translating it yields CASSFQPEPNTGELFF.

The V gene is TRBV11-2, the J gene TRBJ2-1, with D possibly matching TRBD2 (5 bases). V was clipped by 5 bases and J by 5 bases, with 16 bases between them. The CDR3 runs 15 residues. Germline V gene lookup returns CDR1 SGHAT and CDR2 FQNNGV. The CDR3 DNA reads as TGTGCCAGCAGCAAACAGCGGCGGAAAGACAATGAGCAGTTCTTC. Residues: CASSKQRRKDNEQFF.

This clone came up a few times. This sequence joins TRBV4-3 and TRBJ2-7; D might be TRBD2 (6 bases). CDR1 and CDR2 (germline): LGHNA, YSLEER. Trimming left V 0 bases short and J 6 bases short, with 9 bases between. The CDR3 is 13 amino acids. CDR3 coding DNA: TGCGCCAGCAGCCAAGAACTAGCCGGCGAGCAGTACTTC. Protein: CASSQELAGEQYF.

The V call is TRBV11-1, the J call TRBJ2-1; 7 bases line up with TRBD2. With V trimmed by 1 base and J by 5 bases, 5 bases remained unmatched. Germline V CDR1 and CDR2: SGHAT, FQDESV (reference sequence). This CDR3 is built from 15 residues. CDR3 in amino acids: CASSLVSSGDNEQFF. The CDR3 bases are TGTGCCAGCAGCTTAGTGTCTAGCGGCGACAATGAGCAGTTCTTC.

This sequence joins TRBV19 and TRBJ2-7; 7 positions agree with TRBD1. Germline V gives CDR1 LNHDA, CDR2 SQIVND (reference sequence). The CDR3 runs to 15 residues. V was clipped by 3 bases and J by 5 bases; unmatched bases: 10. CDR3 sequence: CASSIRQGGRDEQYF. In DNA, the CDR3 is TGTGCCAGTAGTATCCGGCAAGGGGGCCGGGACGAGCAGTACTTC.

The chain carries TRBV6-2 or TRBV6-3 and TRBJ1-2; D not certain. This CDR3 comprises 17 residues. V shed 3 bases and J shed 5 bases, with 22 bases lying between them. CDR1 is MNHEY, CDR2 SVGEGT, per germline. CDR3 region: CASSYPALRVLEYGYTF. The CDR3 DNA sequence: TGTGCCAGCAGTTATCCAGCTTTGAGAGTTTTGGAGTATGGCTACACCTTC.

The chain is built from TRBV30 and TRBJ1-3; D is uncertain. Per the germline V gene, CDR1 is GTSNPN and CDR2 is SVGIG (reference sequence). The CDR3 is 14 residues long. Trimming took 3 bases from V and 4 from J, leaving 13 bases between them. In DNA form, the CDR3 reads TGTGCCTGGAGCCGCATGGGAATAGGAAACACCATATATTTT. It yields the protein CAWSRMGIGNTIYF.

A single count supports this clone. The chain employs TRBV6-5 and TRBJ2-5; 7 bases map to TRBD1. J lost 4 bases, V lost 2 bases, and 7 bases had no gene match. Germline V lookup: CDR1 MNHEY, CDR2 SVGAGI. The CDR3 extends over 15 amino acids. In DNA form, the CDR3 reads TGTGCCAGCAGTTACGTAGGGGGCTCTGTAGAGACCCAGTACTTC. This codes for CASSYVGGSVETQYF.